This T cell receptor (beta chain) is drawn from a study of cytomegalovirus exposure and HLA in healthy donors. Researchers ran the PCR with 60 Vbeta and 13 Jbeta primers. The data were produced by immunoSEQ multiplex PCR, yet TCRdb's version contains in-frame clones alone and is incomplete. The sample includes fewer than 200,000 clones, roughly 80% of them seen just once. In nominal health when sampled, donors likely had unrecorded immune exposures nonetheless. Germline CDR1 and CDR2: WNHNN and SYGVQD (reference sequence). The CDR3 runs 12 residues. With V trimmed by 6 bases and J by 7 bases, 4 bases remained unmatched. Study-level results: Later analysis placed DRB1 highest and HLA-C lowest in TCR association rates, which differed by HLA locus. Association with HLA alleles at 0.05 false discovery rate was found for some 18,000 TCR beta sequences in a later analysis. A later analysis linked a missense DCLRE1C variant to TCR beta V- and J-gene trimming.

This clone was found a few times. Its cognate antigen is unknown. This TCR derives from a man in his forties in good health and CMV-seronegative. The V call is TRBV10-1, the J call TRBJ1-1; 8 bases line up with TRBD1. The sample comprised PBMCs. This CDR3 is CASRADRGEAFF. Written as DNA, the CDR3 is TGCGCCAGCAGAGCCGACAGGGGTGAAGCTTTCTTT.